This TCR beta chain appears in the sequencing data of a study of identical twins. Regarding the study as a whole: Excess twin sharing in beta out-of-frame sequences was weaker.

TCRdb re-derived calls from the 5' RACE reads in MiXCR, one entry per CDR3 protein. The sample includes hundreds of thousands of distinct CDR3 sequences, over 9% seen only once; the top ten take just over 7%. As regards this clonotype: Its target is not known.

Looked up from germline, CDR1 is MDHEN and CDR2 is SYDVKM. V lost 4 bases, J lost 5 bases, and 14 bases lay in between. The length of the CDR3 is 14 residues. Donors uniformly comprised healthy Caucasians. This same sample was also part of a study on yellow fever vaccine responses in identical twins.

What was sequenced was CD8+ T cells sorted from blood. The TCR comes from a woman under 30 in good health. The chain has TRBV28 and TRBJ2-5, with D perhaps given as TRBD1 or TRBD2 (6 bases each). The chain's CDR3 is CASSSDLGGETQYF. The CDR3 DNA follows: TGTGCCAGCAGTTCAGACTTAGGGGGGGAGACCCAGTACTTC.